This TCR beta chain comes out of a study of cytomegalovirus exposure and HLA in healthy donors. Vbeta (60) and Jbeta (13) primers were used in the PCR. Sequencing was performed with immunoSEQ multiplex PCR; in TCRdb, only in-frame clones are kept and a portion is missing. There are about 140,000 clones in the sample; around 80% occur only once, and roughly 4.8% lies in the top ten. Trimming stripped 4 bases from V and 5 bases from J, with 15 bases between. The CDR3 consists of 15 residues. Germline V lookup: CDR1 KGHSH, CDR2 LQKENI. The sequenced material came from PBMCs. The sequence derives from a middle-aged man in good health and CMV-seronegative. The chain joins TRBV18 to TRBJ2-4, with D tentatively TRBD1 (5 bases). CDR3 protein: CASSRATVAENIQYF. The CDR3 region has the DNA TGTGCCAGCTCACGAGCGACAGTCGCGGAAAACATTCAGTACTTC. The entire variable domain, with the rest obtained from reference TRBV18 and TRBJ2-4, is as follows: NAGVMQNPRHLVRRRGQEARLRCSPMKGHSHVYWYRQLPEEGLKFMVYLQKENIIDESGMPKERFSAEFPKEGPSILRIQQVVRGDSAAYFCASSRATVAENIQYFGAGTRLSVL.